The present entry profiles one T cell receptor (beta chain) with its context. The antigen is undetermined. The sample originates from a study of T cell responses to AZD1222 COVID-19 vaccine. Whole-study findings and limits: Of spike-specific TCRs, nearly half reportedly target regions left unmutated in variants. At baseline, seropositivity was found in only a handful of AZD1222 recipients. Spike-specific TCR breadth and depth went up after people got two AZD1222 doses. The sample set comprised mostly white British donors with more females, and clonal diversity was possibly underestimated.

Profiled with immunoSEQ multiplex PCR; TCRdb holds only in-frame clones, not every one. Found here are some 150,000 clones, over 90% of them singletons; the top ten hold 0.75% to 1%. V was trimmed by 5 bases and J by 4 bases, leaving 15 bases between them. This CDR3 region has 14 residues. Germline V gene data show CDR1 as SGHVS and CDR2 as FQNEAQ. The specimen was peripheral blood, collected on day 0 of MenACWY control vaccination. The TCR comes from an adult in good health. The chain uses TRBV7-8 and TRBJ2-7; D perhaps matches TRBD1 (5 bases). DNA of the CDR3: TGTGCCAGCAGCCCCCGGACATTCGGGTACGAGCAGTACTTC. It codes for CASSPRTFGYEQYF.